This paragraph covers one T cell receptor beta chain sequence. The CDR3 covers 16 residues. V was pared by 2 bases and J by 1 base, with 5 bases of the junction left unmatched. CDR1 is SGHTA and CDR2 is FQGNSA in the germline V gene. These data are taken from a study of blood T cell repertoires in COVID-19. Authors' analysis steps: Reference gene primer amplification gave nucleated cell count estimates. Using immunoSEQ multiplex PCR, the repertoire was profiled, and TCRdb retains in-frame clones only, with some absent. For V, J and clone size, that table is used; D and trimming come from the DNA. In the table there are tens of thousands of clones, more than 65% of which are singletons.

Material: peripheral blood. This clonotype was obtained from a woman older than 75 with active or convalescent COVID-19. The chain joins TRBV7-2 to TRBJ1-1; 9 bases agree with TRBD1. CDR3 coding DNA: TGTGCCAGCAGCTTAACCGCGACAGGGGGGAACACTGAAGCTTTCTTT. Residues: CASSLTATGGNTEAFF. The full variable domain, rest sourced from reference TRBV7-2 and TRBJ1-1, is GAGVSQSPSNKVTEKGKDVELRCDPISGHTALYWYRQSLGQGLEFLIYFQGNSAPDKSGLPSDRFSAERTGGSVSTLTIQRTQQEDSAVYLCASSLTATGGNTEAFFGQGTRLTVV.